The T cell receptor (beta chain) described here comes from a study of T cells in Graves' hyperthyroidism and ophthalmopathy. Points from the study as a whole: Through a model of 13 V-J features, ophthalmopathy was separated from stable hyperthyroidism. Within blood appeared most thyroid clonotypes that had expanded above 0.001.

About this clonotype: Its specificity is not known.

Amplified TCR beta CDR3 regions derived from RNA transcripts. When the TCR CDR3 underwent first-round RT-PCR, the HTBI primer set was used. TCRdb redid the calling of the multiplex PCR reads with MiXCR, one entry per CDR3 protein. The sample carries about 570,000 distinct CDR3 sequences, roughly 50% recorded once. V was trimmed by 2 bases and J by 1 base, leaving 18 bases between them. Germline V gene data show CDR1 as SGHKS and CDR2 as YYEKEE (reference sequence). The CDR3 is made up of 17 amino acids. The chain is built from TRBV5-5 and TRBJ2-5; TRBD1 might be the D (8 bases). Sample: peripheral blood or thyroid tissue (not recorded which). The clonotype originates from an adult woman with Graves' disease, either hyperthyroidism or ophthalmopathy (not recorded which). This CDR3 is CASSLITGGGIQETQYF. DNA of the CDR3: TGTGCCAGCAGCTTAATCACAGGGGGGGGGATCCAAGAGACCCAGTACTTC.